This T cell receptor beta chain was profiled in a study of cytomegalovirus exposure and HLA in healthy donors. Looked up from germline, CDR1 is MRHNA and CDR2 is SNTAGT. Trimming removed 4 bases from V and 8 bases from J, with 24 bases in between. The CDR3 length is 17 residues. This PCR relied on a set of 60 Vbeta primers and 13 Jbeta primers. Repertoires were generated with immunoSEQ multiplex PCR, while TCRdb's copy carries only in-frame clones and drops some. This table holds 81,000 or so clones, about 80% found once. This receptor was taken from a man aged 50 to 59 in good health and CMV-seropositive. Sequenced: PBMCs. The chain couples TRBV6-4 to TRBJ2-1, with D perhaps TRBD1 (6 bases). The chain's CDR3 is CASSATSGTPAVHEQFF. The CDR3 region has the DNA TGTGCCAGCAGTGCCACGAGTGGGACACCGGCGGTCCATGAGCAGTTCTTC.